The present T cell receptor beta chain was sequenced within a study of blood T cell repertoires in COVID-19. This clone was seen just once. Using immunoSEQ multiplex PCR, the repertoire was profiled, and TCRdb retains in-frame clones only, with some absent. Seen here are under 150,000 clones, around 80% observed once, and the top ten hold 3.5% to 4.5%. Input material: peripheral blood. This sequence was found in a man in his sixties with acute or convalescent COVID-19.

CDR3 nucleotides: TGTGCCAGCAGTTCGGGACTAGCCGGCAATGAGCAGTTCTTC. Protein product: CASSSGLAGNEQFF. The V call is TRBV27, the J call TRBJ2-1, with 9 positions matching TRBD2. CDR1 is MNHEY, CDR2 SMNVEV, per germline (reference sequence). The junction had 4 bases not matched to a gene; V was cut back by 4 bases and J by 6 bases. The CDR3 has 14 residues.